Ten or more counts support the clone carrying this TCR beta chain. Library preparation (for TCRbeta) was performed with unique molecular identifiers. One entry per CDR3 protein results from TCRdb running MiXCR on the PCR reads. The sample has approximately 400,000 distinct CDR3 sequences; 11% are singletons. The CDR3 runs 15 residues. The germline V gene encodes CDR1 SNHLY and CDR2 FYNNEI. V was pared by 3 bases and J by 0 bases, with 9 bases between. The data derive from a study of T-cell reconstitution after alpha-beta-depleted transplantation in children. The J gene is TRBJ1-3, the V gene TRBV2; D might be TRBD1 (5 bases). This receptor was identified in a human donor who donated a stem cell graft to a child with acute myeloid leukemia. Material: PBMCs from the stem cell graft donor, obtained from the stem cell graft. CDR3 nucleotide sequence: TGTGCCAGCAGTGATGGGGGATTCTCTGGAAACACCATATATTTT. Residues: CASSDGGFSGNTIYF.